In this sample, the clone carrying this T cell receptor beta chain turned up many times. Its antigen is still unknown. The data stem from a study of response to subunit inactivated influenza vaccine. General observations from the study: Authors suggested few new T cells are recruited by each seasonal influenza vaccination.

CDR3 length equals 14 residues. Between the trimmed V and J ends, which lost 0 bases and 1 base, there was a span of 6 bases. Looked up from germline, CDR1 is MGHRA and CDR2 is YSYEKL. From the RT-PCR reads, TCRdb called clonotypes with MiXCR, one entry per CDR3 protein. The sample has some 190,000 distinct CDR3 sequences; 13% to 15% are singletons. This sequence originates from a man aged 45-65 years who received an inactivated influenza vaccine. Sequenced here: CD8+ T cells sorted from PBMCs, sampled 5 days after vaccination. The chain recombines TRBV4-1 with TRBJ1-1, with D unresolved. The CDR3 DNA follows: TGCGCCAGCAGCCAAGATCGACAGAACACTGAAGCTTTCTTT. This translates into CASSQDRQNTEAFF.